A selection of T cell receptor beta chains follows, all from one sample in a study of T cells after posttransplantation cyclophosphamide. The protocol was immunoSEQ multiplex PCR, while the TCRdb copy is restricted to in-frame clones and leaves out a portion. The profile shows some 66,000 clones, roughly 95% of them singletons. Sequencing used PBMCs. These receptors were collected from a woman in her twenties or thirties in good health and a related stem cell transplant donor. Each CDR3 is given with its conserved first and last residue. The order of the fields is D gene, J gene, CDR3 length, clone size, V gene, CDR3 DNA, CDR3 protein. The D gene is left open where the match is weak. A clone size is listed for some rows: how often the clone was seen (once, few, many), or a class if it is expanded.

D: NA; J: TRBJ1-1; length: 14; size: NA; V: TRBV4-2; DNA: TGTGCCAGCAGGATAGGGGGTCTGACCACTGAAGCTTTCTTT; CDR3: CASRIGGLTTEAFF
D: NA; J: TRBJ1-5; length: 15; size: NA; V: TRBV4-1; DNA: TGCGCCAGCAGCCAAGTAATCGGGGGCAATCAGCCCCAGCATTTT; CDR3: CASSQVIGGNQPQHF
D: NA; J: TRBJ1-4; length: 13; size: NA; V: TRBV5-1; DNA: TGCGCCAGCAGCTTGGAGCCGGCTGAAAAACTGTTTTTT; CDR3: CASSLEPAEKLFF
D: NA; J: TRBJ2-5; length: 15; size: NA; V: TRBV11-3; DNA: TGTGCCAGCAGCTTAGATGGCGCAGGGGATGAGACCCAGTACTTC; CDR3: CASSLDGAGDETQYF
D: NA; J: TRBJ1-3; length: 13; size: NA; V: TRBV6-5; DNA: TGTGCCAGCACTCGATCTTGGGGAAACACCATATATTTT; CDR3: CASTRSWGNTIYF
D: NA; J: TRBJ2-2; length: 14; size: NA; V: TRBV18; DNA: TGTGCCAGCTCACCAGAGACTTACACCGGGGAGCTGTTTTTT; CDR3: CASSPETYTGELFF
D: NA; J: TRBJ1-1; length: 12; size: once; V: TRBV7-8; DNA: TGTGCCAGCAGCTCGGGGGCACCGGAAGCTTTCTTT; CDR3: CASSSGAPEAFF
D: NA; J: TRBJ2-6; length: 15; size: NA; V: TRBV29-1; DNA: TGCAGCGTTGAAGAGACAAGCTCTGGGGCCAACGTCCTGACTTTC; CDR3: CSVEETSSGANVLTF
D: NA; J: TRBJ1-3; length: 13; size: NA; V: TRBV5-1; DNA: TGCGCCAGCATGGGGAGCTCTGGAAACACCATATATTTT; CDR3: CASMGSSGNTIYF
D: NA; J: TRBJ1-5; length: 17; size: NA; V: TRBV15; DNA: TGTGCCACCAGCAGAGATCGAATGGGAATGGCAAGTCAGCCCCAGCATTTT; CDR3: CATSRDRMGMASQPQHF
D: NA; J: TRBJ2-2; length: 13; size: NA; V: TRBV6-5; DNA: TGTGCCAGCACGTGGGGGGGGCACGGGGAGCTGTTTTTT; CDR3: CASTWGGHGELFF
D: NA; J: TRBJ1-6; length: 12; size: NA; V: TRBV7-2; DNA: TGTGCCAGCAGCCCCCCAAATTCACCCCTCCACTTT; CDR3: CASSPPNSPLHF
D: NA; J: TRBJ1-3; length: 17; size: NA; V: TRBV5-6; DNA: TGTGCCAGCAGCAACCGGGCCCTATCCCTCTCTGGAAACACCATATATTTT; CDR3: CASSNRALSLSGNTIYF
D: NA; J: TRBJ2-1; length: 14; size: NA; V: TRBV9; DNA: TGTGCCAGCAGCGCGAGCGGAGACTACAATGAGCAGTTCTTC; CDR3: CASSASGDYNEQFF
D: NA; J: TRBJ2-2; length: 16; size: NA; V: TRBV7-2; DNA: TGTGCCAGCAGCCTCGGACACCCAAGGAACACCGGGGAGCTGTTTTTT; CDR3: CASSLGHPRNTGELFF
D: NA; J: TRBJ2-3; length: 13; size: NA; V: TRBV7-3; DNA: TGTGCCAGCAGCTTCTTCGGAGAAGATACGCAGTATTTT; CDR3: CASSFFGEDTQYF
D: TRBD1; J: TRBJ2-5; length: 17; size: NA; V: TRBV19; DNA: TGTGCCAGTAGTCTGAGTCCCGGGACAGGGGGCCTAGAGACCCAGTACTTC; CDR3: CASSLSPGTGGLETQYF
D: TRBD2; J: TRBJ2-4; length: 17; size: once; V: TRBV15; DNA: TGTGCCACCAGCAGAGATCCCGGGGGGGTAGCCAAAAACATTCAGTACTTC; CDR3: CATSRDPGGVAKNIQYF
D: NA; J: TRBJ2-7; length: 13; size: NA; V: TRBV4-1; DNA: TGCGCCAGCAGCCGCACTCGAGTCGACGAGCAGTACTTC; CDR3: CASSRTRVDEQYF
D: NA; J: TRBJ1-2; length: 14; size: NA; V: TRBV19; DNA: TGTGCCAGTAGTATTCGTTCAGGGAACTATGGCTACACCTTC; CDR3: CASSIRSGNYGYTF
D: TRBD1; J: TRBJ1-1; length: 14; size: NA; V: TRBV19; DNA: TGTGCCAGTAGTATTACGACAGGGGGCACTGAAGCTTTCTTT; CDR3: CASSITTGGTEAFF
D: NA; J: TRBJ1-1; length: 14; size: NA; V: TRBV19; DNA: TGTGCCAGTAGTATTCCAGGCCCTCACACTGAAGCTTTCTTT; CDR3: CASSIPGPHTEAFF
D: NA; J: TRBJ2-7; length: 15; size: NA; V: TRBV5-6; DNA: TGTGCCAGCAGCTTGTCGGGGCGGACAACCTACGAGCAGTACTTC; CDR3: CASSLSGRTTYEQYF
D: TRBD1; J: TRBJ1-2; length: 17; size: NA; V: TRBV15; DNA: TGTGCCACCAGCAGAGTACCGGGACAGGGCGTTGACTATGGCTACACCTTC; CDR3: CATSRVPGQGVDYGYTF
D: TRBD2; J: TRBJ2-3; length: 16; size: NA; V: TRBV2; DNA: TGTGCCAGCAGTGATGGTCCGGGGGGGCCTAAAGATACGCAGTATTTT; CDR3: CASSDGPGGPKDTQYF
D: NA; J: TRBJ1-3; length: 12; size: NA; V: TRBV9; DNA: TGTGCCAGCAGCGGAGATGGAAACACCATATATTTT; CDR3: CASSGDGNTIYF
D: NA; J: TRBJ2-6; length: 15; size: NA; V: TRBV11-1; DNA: TGTGCCAGCAGTCAATGGGGCGCTGGGGCCAACGTCCTGACTTTC; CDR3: CASSQWGAGANVLTF
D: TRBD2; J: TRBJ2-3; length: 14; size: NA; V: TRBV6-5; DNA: TGTGCCAGCAGCCCGGGGGGGGGCACAGATACGCAGTATTTT; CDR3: CASSPGGGTDTQYF